These T cell receptor beta chains were read from a single sample in a study of technical replicates of blood from a few donors. Produced via immunoSEQ multiplex PCR; TCRdb's table is partial and in-frame only. The profile covers 65,000 to 70,000 clones, with 88% appearing a single time and 4.6% taken by the ten largest. Sequencing input: PBMCs. These receptors all come from a human donor in good health. Some clones in this sample may be carry-over from other donors' samples. Both conserved end residues are part of each CDR3. The D gene is left open where the match is weak. Clone size, where shown, is once, few, many, or a class for clones that have expanded.

d_call clone_size j_call v_call cdr3_aa cdr3_nt
TRBD1 NA TRBJ2-3 TRBV7-9 CASRETGHSDTQYF TGTGCCAGCAGGGAGACAGGGCACTCAGATACGCAGTATTTT
NA NA TRBJ2-1 TRBV6-4 CASSEGQAGGDEQFF TGTGCCAGCAGTGAAGGGCAGGCCGGCGGGGATGAGCAGTTCTTC
TRBD2 NA TRBJ2-5 TRBV7-3 CASSLTGGTQETQYF TGTGCCAGCAGCTTAACGGGAGGGACGCAAGAGACCCAGTACTTC
NA NA TRBJ1-3 TRBV6-6 CASRPRGGTGNTIYF TGTGCCAGCAGACCCCGGGGGGGCACTGGAAACACCATATATTTT
TRBD1 NA TRBJ2-7 TRBV5-1 CASRRQGDPKYEQYF TGCGCCAGCCGAAGACAGGGCGACCCAAAATACGAGCAGTACTTC
NA once TRBJ1-6 TRBV5-1 CASSSQGSYNSPLHF TGCGCCAGCAGCTCTCAGGGCTCCTATAATTCACCCCTCCACTTT
NA once TRBJ2-1 TRBV7-2 CASSQAVSYNEQFF TGTGCCAGCAGCCAAGCGGTTTCCTACAATGAGCAGTTCTTC
TRBD2 once TRBJ2-5 TRBV7-2 CASSLKAGGFQETQYF TGTGCCAGCAGCTTAAAAGCGGGGGGGTTCCAAGAGACCCAGTACTTC
TRBD1 NA TRBJ1-1 TRBV5-5 CASSYRPGGENLNTEAFF TGTGCCAGCAGCTACCGGCCAGGGGGCGAAAACCTGAACACTGAAGCTTTCTTT
TRBD2 NA TRBJ2-1 TRBV9 CASSAGGQVTSYNEQFF TGTGCCAGCAGCGCGGGGGGGCAGGTTACCTCCTACAATGAGCAGTTCTTC
NA NA TRBJ1-1 TRBV30 CAWRGRMNTEAFF TGTGCCTGGCGGGGTAGGATGAACACTGAAGCTTTCTTT
NA NA TRBJ1-5 TRBV2 CASSFGLPTSQPQHF TGTGCCAGCAGTTTCGGACTGCCGACGAGCCAGCCCCAGCATTTT
TRBD2 NA TRBJ2-1 TRBV4-3 CASSRRGLAGHNEQFF TGCGCCAGCAGCCGCAGAGGACTAGCGGGGCACAATGAGCAGTTCTTC